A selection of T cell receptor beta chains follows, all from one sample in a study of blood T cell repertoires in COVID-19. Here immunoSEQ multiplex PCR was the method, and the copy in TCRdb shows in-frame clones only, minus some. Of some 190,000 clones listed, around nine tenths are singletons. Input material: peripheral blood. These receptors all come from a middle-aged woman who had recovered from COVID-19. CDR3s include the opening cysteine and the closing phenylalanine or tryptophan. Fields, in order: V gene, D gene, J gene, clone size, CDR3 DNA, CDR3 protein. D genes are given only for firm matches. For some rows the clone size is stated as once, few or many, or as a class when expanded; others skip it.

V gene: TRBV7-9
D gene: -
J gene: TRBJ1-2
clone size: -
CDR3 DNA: TGTGCCAGCAGCTTGACCGGGACATACTATGGCTACACCTTC
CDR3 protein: CASSLTGTYYGYTF

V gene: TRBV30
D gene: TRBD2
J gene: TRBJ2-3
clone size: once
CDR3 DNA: TGTGCCTGGAGTCGAGTAGCGGGAGGCACAGATACGCAGTATTTT
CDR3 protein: CAWSRVAGGTDTQYF

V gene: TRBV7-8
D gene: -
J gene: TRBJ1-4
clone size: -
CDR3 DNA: TGTGCCAGCAGCTTATTTACAGGGACGATTGGTGAAAAACTGTTTTTT
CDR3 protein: CASSLFTGTIGEKLFF

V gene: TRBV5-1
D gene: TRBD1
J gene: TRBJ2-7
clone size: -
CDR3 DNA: TGCGCCAGCAGCTTTGAGGGGGCGGGCTACGAGCAGTACTTC
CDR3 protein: CASSFEGAGYEQYF

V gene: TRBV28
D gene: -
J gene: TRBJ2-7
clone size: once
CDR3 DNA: TGTGCCAGCACGGAGGGGACTGCCTACGAGCAGTACTTC
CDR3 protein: CASTEGTAYEQYF

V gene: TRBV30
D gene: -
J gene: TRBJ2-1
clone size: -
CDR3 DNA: TGTGCCTGGAACAGAGAGTACAATGAGCAGTTCTTC
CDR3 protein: CAWNREYNEQFF

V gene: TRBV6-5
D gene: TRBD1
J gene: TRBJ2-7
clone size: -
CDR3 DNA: TGTGCCAGCAGTCCCGGGACAGGGCGCGAGCAGTACTTC
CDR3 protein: CASSPGTGREQYF

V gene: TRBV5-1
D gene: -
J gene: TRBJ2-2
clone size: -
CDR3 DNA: TGCGCCAGCAGCTTGGTCAGGCGGGGGCTCGGTTCCGCGAACACCGGGGAGCTGTTTTTT
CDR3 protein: CASSLVRRGLGSANTGELFF

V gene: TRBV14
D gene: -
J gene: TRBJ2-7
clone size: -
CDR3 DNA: TGTGCCAGCAGCCAAGATCATGGCCCATCCGAGCAGTACTTC
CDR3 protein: CASSQDHGPSEQYF

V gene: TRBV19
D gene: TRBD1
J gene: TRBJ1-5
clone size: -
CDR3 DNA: TGTGCCAGTAGTATAGCCGTTGACAGGGGATATCAGCCCCAGCATTTT
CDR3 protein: CASSIAVDRGYQPQHF

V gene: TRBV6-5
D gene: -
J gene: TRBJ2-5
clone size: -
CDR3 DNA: TGTGCCAGCAGTTACGGTGCAGTCCCGGGGGAGACCCAGTACTTC
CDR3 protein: CASSYGAVPGETQYF

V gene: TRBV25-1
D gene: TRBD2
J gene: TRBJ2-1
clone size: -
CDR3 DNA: TGTGCCAGCAGTGAGGGGACTAGTTTCGGCTCCTACAATGAGCAGTTCTTC
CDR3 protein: CASSEGTSFGSYNEQFF

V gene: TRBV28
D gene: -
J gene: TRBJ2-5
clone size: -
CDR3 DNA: TGTGCCAGCAGTTTATTTCGAGGGGAGGCGGGGGAGACCCAGTACTTC
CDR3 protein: CASSLFRGEAGETQYF

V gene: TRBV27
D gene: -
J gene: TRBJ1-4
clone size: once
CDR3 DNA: TGTGCCAGCAGTTGGGCCGGAACTAATGAAAAACTGTTTTTT
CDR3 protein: CASSWAGTNEKLFF

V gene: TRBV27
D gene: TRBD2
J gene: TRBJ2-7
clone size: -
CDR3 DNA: TGTGCCAGCAGTTCAATCGTGACTAGCGGACGCTCCTACGAGCAGTACTTC
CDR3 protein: CASSSIVTSGRSYEQYF

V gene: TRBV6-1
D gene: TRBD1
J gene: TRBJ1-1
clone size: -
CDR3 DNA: TGTGCCAGCAGTGCCGTATTAACAGGGGTGGGAGGAAACACTGAAGCTTTCTTT
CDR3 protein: CASSAVLTGVGGNTEAFF

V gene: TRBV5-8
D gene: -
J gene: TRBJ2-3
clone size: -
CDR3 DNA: TGTGCCAGCAGGTCAGCGGGAGATACGCAGTATTTT
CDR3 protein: CASRSAGDTQYF

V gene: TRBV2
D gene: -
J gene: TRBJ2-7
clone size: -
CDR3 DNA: TGTGCCAGCAGCAAGGGAGCACCCTACGAGCAGTACTTC
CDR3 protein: CASSKGAPYEQYF

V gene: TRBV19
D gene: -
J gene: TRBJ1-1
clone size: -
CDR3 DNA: TGTGCCAGTAGTATTTTTGGGAGGGGGGAAGTCACTGAAGCTTTCTTT
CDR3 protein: CASSIFGRGEVTEAFF

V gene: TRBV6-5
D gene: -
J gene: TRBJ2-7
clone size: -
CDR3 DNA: TGTGCCAGCAGGCTTTCGGGACAAGGTCAATACGAGCAGTACTTC
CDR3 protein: CASRLSGQGQYEQYF

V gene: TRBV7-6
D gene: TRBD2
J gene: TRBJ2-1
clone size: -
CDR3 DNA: TGTGCCAGCAGCATCAGCGGGAGGACCTACAATGAGCAGTTCTTC
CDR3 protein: CASSISGRTYNEQFF

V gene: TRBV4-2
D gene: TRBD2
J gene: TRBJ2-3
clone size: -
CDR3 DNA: TGTGCCAGCAGCCAAGACTTATCAGGACTAGCGGGAGCGGCAGATACGCAGTATTTT
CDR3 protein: CASSQDLSGLAGAADTQYF

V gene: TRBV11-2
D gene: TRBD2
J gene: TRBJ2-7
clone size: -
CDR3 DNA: TGTGCCAGCAGCCCGGGGGGGGGAAACTACGAGCAGTACTTC
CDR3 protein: CASSPGGGNYEQYF

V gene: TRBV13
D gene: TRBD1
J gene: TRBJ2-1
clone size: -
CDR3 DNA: TGTGCCAGCAGAAGTGGACAGGGGGCGTCTGGCGAGCAGTTCTTC
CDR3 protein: CASRSGQGASGEQFF

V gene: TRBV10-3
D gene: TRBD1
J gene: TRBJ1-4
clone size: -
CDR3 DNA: TGTGCCATCTCTGTGACAGGGCCTAATGAAAAACTGTTTTTT
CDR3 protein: CAISVTGPNEKLFF

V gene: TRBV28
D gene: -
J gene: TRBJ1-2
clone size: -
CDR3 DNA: TGTGCCAGCACCCCATCATCGGACTATGGCTACACCTTC
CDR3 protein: CASTPSSDYGYTF

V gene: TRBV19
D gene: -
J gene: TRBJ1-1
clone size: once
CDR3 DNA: TGTGCCAGTAGTATCCGGAGTTTGAAGGTGAACACTGAAGCTTTCTTT
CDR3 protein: CASSIRSLKVNTEAFF

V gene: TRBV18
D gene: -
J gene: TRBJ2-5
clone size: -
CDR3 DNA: TGTGCCAGCTCAGAAGACAGGTTGTTAGAGACCCAGTACTTC
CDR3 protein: CASSEDRLLETQYF

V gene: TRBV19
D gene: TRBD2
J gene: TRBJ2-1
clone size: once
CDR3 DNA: TGTGCCAGTAGTCCGAAACGGGCTGGACTAGCGGCCTACAATGAGCAGTTCTTC
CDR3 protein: CASSPKRAGLAAYNEQFF

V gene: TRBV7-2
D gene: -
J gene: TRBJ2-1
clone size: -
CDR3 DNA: TGTGCCACCCAGCGGGTAGGCTCCTACAATGAGCAGTTCTTC
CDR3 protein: CATQRVGSYNEQFF

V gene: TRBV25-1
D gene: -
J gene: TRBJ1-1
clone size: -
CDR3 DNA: TGTGCCAGCAGTGAATTAAAGTTGGGGGCTGCTTTCTTT
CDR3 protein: CASSELKLGAAFF

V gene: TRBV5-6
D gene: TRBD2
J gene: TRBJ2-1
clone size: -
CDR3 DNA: TGTGCCAGCAGCTTGCTAGCGGGAGGCTACAATGAGCAGTTCTTC
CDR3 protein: CASSLLAGGYNEQFF

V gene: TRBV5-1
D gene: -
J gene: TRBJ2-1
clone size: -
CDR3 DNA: TGCGCCAGCAGCCCCCGCGGTCGTGAGCAGTTCTTC
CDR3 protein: CASSPRGREQFF

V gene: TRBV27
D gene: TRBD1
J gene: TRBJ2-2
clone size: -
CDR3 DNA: TGTGCCAGCAGTTCCGAGGGACAGTACACCGGGGAGCTGTTTTTT
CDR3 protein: CASSSEGQYTGELFF

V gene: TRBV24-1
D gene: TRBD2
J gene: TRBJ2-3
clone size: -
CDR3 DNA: TGTGCCACCAGTGACGCACTAGCGGGGGACACAGATACGCAGTATTTT
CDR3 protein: CATSDALAGDTDTQYF

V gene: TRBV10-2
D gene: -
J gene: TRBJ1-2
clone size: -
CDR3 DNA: TGCGCCAGCAGTGAGTCAGCAGGGACTCACTATGGCTACACCTTC
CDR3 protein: CASSESAGTHYGYTF

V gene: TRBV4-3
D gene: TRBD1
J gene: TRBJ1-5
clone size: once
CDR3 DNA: TGCGCCAGCAGCCCGACAGGGAATGCGGAGCCCCAGCATTTT
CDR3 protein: CASSPTGNAEPQHF

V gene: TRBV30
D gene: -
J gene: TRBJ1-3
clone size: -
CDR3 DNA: TGTGCCTGGAGTACTGACAGGACTGGAAACACCATATATTTT
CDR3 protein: CAWSTDRTGNTIYF

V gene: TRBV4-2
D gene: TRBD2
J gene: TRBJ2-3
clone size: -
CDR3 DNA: TGTGCCAGCAGCCAAGAACCCACTAGCGGGAGGACAGATACGCAGTATTTT
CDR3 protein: CASSQEPTSGRTDTQYF

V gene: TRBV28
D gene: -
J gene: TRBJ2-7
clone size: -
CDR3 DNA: TGTGCCAGCACTTGGGACTTTCACGAGCAGTACTTC
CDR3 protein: CASTWDFHEQYF

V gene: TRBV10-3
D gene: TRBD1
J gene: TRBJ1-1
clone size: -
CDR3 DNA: TGTGCCATCAGTGGACAGGGGGCGAACACTGAAGCTTTCTTT
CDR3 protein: CAISGQGANTEAFF

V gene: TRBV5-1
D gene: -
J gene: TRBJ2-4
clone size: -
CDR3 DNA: TGCGCCAGCAGCGGCGGCCATGCCAAAAACATTCAGTACTTC
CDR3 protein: CASSGGHAKNIQYF

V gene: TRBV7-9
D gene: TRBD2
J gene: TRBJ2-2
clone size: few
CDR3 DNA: TGTGCCAGCAGCTTAGTCCCGACTAGCGGACATTCCGGGGAGCTGTTTTTT
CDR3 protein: CASSLVPTSGHSGELFF

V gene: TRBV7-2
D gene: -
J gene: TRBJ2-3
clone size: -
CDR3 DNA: TGTGCCAGCAGCCCAGGGGGGCAGGATACGCAGTATTTT
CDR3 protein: CASSPGGQDTQYF